A single sample is the source of the 21 T cell receptor beta chains below, sequenced in a study of human T cells and chemical hapten exposure. Documented time point: patch test 1, 2 weeks after DPC sensitization. Treatment given: therapeutic diphenylcyclopropenone sensitization with weekly scalp DPC. MiXCR, applied by TCRdb to the RACE reads, yields one record per CDR3 protein. The sample records 150,000 to 200,000 distinct CDR3 sequences, 20% to 25% being singletons. This specimen consisted of whole blood, obtained in connection with sensitization to the hapten diphenylcyclopropenone (DPC). The receptors come from a woman between 50 and 59 years old with alopecia areata. Some clones in this sample may be carry-over from other donors' samples.

V is TRBV15 and J is TRBJ2-3, with D hard to call. The V end was cut by 0 bases, the J end by 4 bases, with 5 bases between. Germline V gene sequence: CDR1 LNHNV, CDR2 YYDKDF (reference sequence). The CDR3 consists of 13 residues. CDR3 in DNA: TGTGCCACCAGCAGAGATCGGGCAGATACGCAGTATTTT. It is translated as CATSRDRADTQYF.

The chain employs TRBV14 and TRBJ2-7; maybe TRBD2 (6 bases). The germline CDR1 and CDR2 sequences are SGHDN and FVKESK. This CDR3 region has 15 residues. V lost 1 base and J 2 bases, leaving 12 bases between the germline ends. DNA for the CDR3: TGTGCCAGCAGCCAAGGGCTAGCGACCACCTACGAGCAGTACTTC. It yields the protein CASSQGLATTYEQYF.

This clonotype has only a few counts. V and J are TRBV20-1 and TRBJ2-1; D might be TRBD2 (5 bases). The CDR3 runs 15 residues. V lost 2 bases and J 0 bases, leaving 11 bases between the germline ends. The germline CDR1 and CDR2 sequences are DFQATT and SNEGSKA (reference sequence). The CDR3 DNA reads TGCAGTGCTAGAACGGGAAGGAGCTCCTACAATGAGCAGTTCTTC. This sequence encodes CSARTGRSSYNEQFF.

The DNA for the CDR3 is TGTGCCAGCAGTATCAGACATATGAACACTGAAGCTTTCTTT. Encoded protein: CASSIRHMNTEAFF. The chain carries TRBV6-5 and TRBJ1-1, with D uncertain. Germline V lookup: CDR1 MNHEY, CDR2 SVGAGI. V was clipped by 5 bases and J by 0 bases, with 10 bases between them. The CDR3 is 14 residues long.

The chain carries TRBV5-1 and TRBJ2-3; D gene ambiguous. The CDR3 is 16 residues long. The germline V gene has CDR1 SGHRS and CDR2 YFSETQ. Trimming pared 0 bases from V and 2 bases from J, leaving 13 bases between. CDR3 nucleotides: TGCGCCAGCAGCTTGGCCTTCTCGGAATACACAGATACGCAGTATTTT. It codes for CASSLAFSEYTDTQYF.

This clonotype was counted a few times. This sequence joins TRBV19 and TRBJ2-3; the D is unclear. The CDR3 contains 11 residues. Trimming took off 6 bases at V and 6 bases at J, with 7 bases between the two ends. CDR1 and CDR2 from the germline V gene are LNHDA and SQIVND (reference sequence). The CDR3 bases are TGTGCCAGTAGGAGCTTTGATACGCAGTATTTT. Encoded protein: CASRSFDTQYF. Complete variable domain (other parts from reference TRBV19 and TRBJ2-3): DGGITQSPKYLFRKEGQNVTLSCEQNLNHDAMYWYRQDPGQGLRLIYYSQIVNDFQKGDIAEGYSVSREKKESFPLTVTSAQKNPTAFYLCASRSFDTQYFGPGTRLTVL.

Here the CDR3 reads CATRLVETQYF. The CDR3 DNA sequence: TGTGCCACCAGACTAGTCGAGACCCAGTACTTC. J is TRBJ2-5 and V is TRBV6-6; tentatively, D is TRBD2 (6 bases). This CDR3 is 11 amino acids long. The V and J ends lost 10 bases and 5 bases respectively, with 11 bases between them. The V gene's germline CDR1 is MNHNY and CDR2 SVGAGI (reference sequence).

This clonotype came up many times. This sequence joins TRBV29-1 and TRBJ2-3, with TRBD2 matching 9 bases. There are 12 residues in the CDR3. Germline-derived CDR1 and CDR2 are SQVTM and ANQGSEA. Trimming removed 7 bases from V and 5 bases from J; junction bases left unmatched: 4. The CDR3 region has the DNA TGCAGCGCTGATAGCGGGGGAGATACGCAGTATTTT. This sequence encodes CSADSGGDTQYF.

This clonotype has a handful of counts. This rearrangement joins TRBV10-2 to TRBJ2-3, with a possible D match to TRBD2 (6 bases). V gave up 5 bases and J gave up 9 bases, with 12 bases separating them. The germline CDR1 and CDR2 sequences are WSHSY and SAAADI. This CDR3 is built from 12 residues. The CDR3 sequence: CASSTEGKTQYF. The CDR3 DNA is TGCGCCAGCAGTACGGAGGGAAAGACGCAGTATTTT.

The chain combines TRBV28 with TRBJ2-7; no definite D call. V lost 2 bases and J lost 2, with 7 bases in between. This CDR3 contains 13 residues. Germline lookup yields CDR1 MDHEN and CDR2 SYDVKM. Here the CDR3 DNA reads TGTGCCAGCAGTTTAACAGCCACCTACGAGCAGTACTTC. As protein: CASSLTATYEQYF.

This chain links TRBV4-1 with TRBJ2-2; TRBD2 agrees at 7 bases. Trimming cost V 4 bases and J 3 bases; bases outside gene matches: 11. This CDR3 is 17 amino acids long. Germline V gene data show CDR1 as MGHRA and CDR2 as YSYEKL. The CDR3 sequence is CASSPQRTGRYTGELFF. The CDR3 nucleotides are TGCGCCAGCAGCCCCCAGAGAACCGGGAGGTACACCGGGGAGCTGTTTTTT.

Only a few counts were recorded for this clonotype. This chain connects TRBV20-1 to TRBJ2-7; 10 bases match TRBD1. The CDR3 extends over 13 amino acids. V shed 3 bases, J shed 6 bases, and the junction held 5 bases outside the gene matches. Looked up from germline, CDR1 is DFQATT and CDR2 is SNEGSKA (reference sequence). CDR3 DNA sequence: TGCAGTGCTAGTTGGGACAGGGGAAGCGAGCAGTACTTC. Its protein is CSASWDRGSEQYF.

This clonotype was seen a few times. The chain recombines TRBV3-1 with TRBJ1-5; weak D call: TRBD1 (5 bases). The germline V gene encodes CDR1 LGHDT and CDR2 YNNKEL (reference sequence). The CDR3 sequence is 13 residues long. Trimming left V 4 bases short and J 6 bases short, with 10 bases between. CDR3 sequence (DNA): TGTGCCAGCAGCCTCTATCAGGGTCAGCCCCAGCATTTT. The encoded protein is CASSLYQGQPQHF.

The rearrangement joins TRBV11-2 to TRBJ2-2, with D perhaps TRBD2 (6 bases). Germline V lookup: CDR1 SGHAT, CDR2 FQNNGV. With 1 base removed from V and 4 bases from J, the gap between germline ends came to 13 bases. This CDR3 comprises 16 residues. CDR3 loop: CASSLGGSGGTGELFF. The CDR3 nucleotides read TGTGCCAGCAGCTTAGGGGGTAGCGGTGGCACCGGGGAGCTGTTTTTT.

J is TRBJ2-7 and V is TRBV10-2; 11 bases map to TRBD2. Germline V gives CDR1 WSHSY, CDR2 SAAADI. The V segment lost 5 bases and the J segment 3 bases; nucleotides outside the gene matches: 6. The CDR3 consists of 15 residues. CDR3 protein: CASSRSGRGRYEQYF. The CDR3 nucleotides read TGCGCCAGCAGTCGTAGCGGGAGGGGCCGCTACGAGCAGTACTTC.

The rearrangement links TRBV7-8 to TRBJ2-5, with TRBD2 matching over 7 bases. J lost 5 bases, V lost 3 bases, and 9 bases had no gene match. The CDR3 sequence is 15 residues long. Looked up from germline, CDR1 is SGHVS and CDR2 is FQNEAQ. The CDR3 region is CASSLAQREGETQYF. CDR3 nucleotides: TGTGCCAGCAGCTTGGCTCAAAGGGAGGGGGAGACCCAGTACTTC.

The rearrangement uses TRBV29-1 and TRBJ1-2, with D uncertain. From germline, CDR1 is SQVTM and CDR2 ANQGSEA. The CDR3 totals 11 residues. V shed 6 bases and J shed 5 bases, with 10 bases lying between them. DNA for the CDR3: TGCAGCGTCTGGACGGATTATGGCTACACCTTC. Its protein product is CSVWTDYGYTF.

The sample holds a few counts of this clonotype. This chain connects TRBV6-2 or TRBV6-3 to TRBJ2-7; D perhaps matches TRBD2 (5 bases). V was cut by 9 bases and J by 2 bases, with 11 bases left in between. The CDR3 runs to 12 residues. Germline V gene sequence: CDR1 MNHEY, CDR2 SVGEGT. The CDR3 sequence is CASGEKAYEQYF. CDR3 nucleotide sequence: TGTGCCAGTGGGGAGAAAGCCTACGAGCAGTACTTC.

This clonotype was detected a few times. The chain uses TRBV10-3 and TRBJ1-5; D may be TRBD1 (5 bases). The germline gives CDR1 ENHRY, CDR2 SYGVKD. The ends were cut back, 4 bases at V and 8 bases at J, with 12 bases in the middle. This CDR3 region has 13 residues. CDR3 region: CAISVGREEPQHF. The CDR3 DNA reads TGTGCCATCAGTGTGGGCAGGGAGGAGCCCCAGCATTTT.

This clonotype has at least ten counts. The chain uses TRBV4-1 and TRBJ2-1; 7 nucleotides match TRBD2. The germline V gene has CDR1 MGHRA and CDR2 YSYEKL. The CDR3 runs to 16 residues. Trimming at V came to 0 bases and at J to 3 bases, leaving 5 bases not matched to a gene. In nucleotides, the CDR3 is TGCGCCAGCAGCCAAGATGCGGGAGTCATCTACAATGAGCAGTTCTTC. This codes for CASSQDAGVIYNEQFF.

Only a few counts were recorded for this clonotype. The gene calls are TRBV11-1 and TRBJ2-1; TRBD2 matches 8 bases. Per germline, CDR1 SGHAT and CDR2 FQDESV (reference sequence). With V trimmed by 5 bases and J by 6 bases, 3 bases remained unmatched. The CDR3 contains 13 residues. CDR3 sequence: CASSRGGINEQFF. In DNA form, the CDR3 reads TGTGCCAGCAGCCGGGGGGGGATCAATGAGCAGTTCTTC. The full variable domain, with the rest looked up from reference TRBV11-1 and TRBJ2-1, is EAEVAQSPRYKITEKSQAVAFWCDPISGHATLYWYRQILGQGPELLVQFQDESVVDDSQLPKDRFSAERLKGVDSTLKIQPAELGDSAMYLCASSRGGINEQFFGPGTRLTVL.